The rows below give T cell receptor beta chains drawn from one sample of a study of cytomegalovirus exposure and HLA in healthy donors. Generated by immunoSEQ multiplex PCR, the TCRdb table keeps only in-frame clones and is missing some. The data show nearly 200,000 clones, with over 75% seen just once and approximately 0.098% held by the top ten. Sample: PBMCs. These receptors all stem from a boy between 2 and 15 years old in good health and CMV-seronegative. The CDR3 runs from the conserved cysteine through the conserved F or W. A D gene is named only where the DNA matches it firmly. A clone size is listed for some rows: how often the clone was seen (once, few, many), or a class if it is expanded.

clone_size: .
d_call: TRBD1
j_call: TRBJ2-5
v_call: TRBV15
cdr3_nt: TGTGCCACCAGCAGCCCCGGGACAGGGGTAGGGGAGACCCAGTACTTC
cdr3_aa: CATSSPGTGVGETQYF

clone_size: few
d_call: TRBD1
j_call: TRBJ1-1
v_call: TRBV4-3
cdr3_nt: TGCGCCAGCAGCCAGGAGACAGGGGGTGACCTCGGAGCTTTCTTT
cdr3_aa: CASSQETGGDLGAFF

clone_size: .
d_call: TRBD1
j_call: TRBJ1-1
v_call: TRBV18
cdr3_nt: TGTGCCAGCTCACCCCAGACAGGGAGGGAAGCTTTCTTT
cdr3_aa: CASSPQTGREAFF

clone_size: .
d_call: TRBD1
j_call: TRBJ1-1
v_call: TRBV7-2
cdr3_nt: TGTGCCAGCTACCGGGACAGGAACACTGAAGCTTTCTTT
cdr3_aa: CASYRDRNTEAFF

clone_size: .
d_call: .
j_call: TRBJ1-2
v_call: TRBV6-4
cdr3_nt: TGTGCCAGCAGTGCGGAGACCTTC
cdr3_aa: CASSAETF

clone_size: .
d_call: .
j_call: TRBJ2-7
v_call: TRBV7-9
cdr3_nt: TGTGCCAGCAGCGCCCCGACAGAATCCTACGAGCAGTACTTC
cdr3_aa: CASSAPTESYEQYF

clone_size: .
d_call: .
j_call: TRBJ1-6
v_call: TRBV7-8
cdr3_nt: TGTGCCAGCAGCAACTACAGGGTCTCCTATAATTCACCCCTCCACTTT
cdr3_aa: CASSNYRVSYNSPLHF

clone_size: .
d_call: .
j_call: TRBJ1-1
v_call: TRBV6-5
cdr3_nt: TGTGCCGGACGGAGGGTAGATCGTTTCATTGAAGCTTTCTTT
cdr3_aa: CAGRRVDRFIEAFF

clone_size: .
d_call: TRBD1
j_call: TRBJ2-7
v_call: TRBV18
cdr3_nt: TGTGCCAGCTCACCACAGGACAGGGGGTACCACGAGCAGTACTTC
cdr3_aa: CASSPQDRGYHEQYF

clone_size: .
d_call: TRBD1
j_call: TRBJ1-4
v_call: TRBV7-9
cdr3_nt: TGTGCCAGCAGCTTAAACAGGGGCGGGGAAAAACTGTTTTTT
cdr3_aa: CASSLNRGGEKLFF

clone_size: .
d_call: TRBD2
j_call: TRBJ2-7
v_call: TRBV6-5
cdr3_nt: TGTGCCAGCAGCCCTGGGCTAGCGGGGGCCTACGAGCAGTACTTC
cdr3_aa: CASSPGLAGAYEQYF

clone_size: .
d_call: .
j_call: TRBJ1-2
v_call: TRBV27
cdr3_nt: TGTGCCAGCAGTCCTAGGGGGGGGGAGTATGGCTACACCTTC
cdr3_aa: CASSPRGGEYGYTF

clone_size: .
d_call: .
j_call: TRBJ2-2
v_call: TRBV9
cdr3_nt: TGTGCCAGCAGCTCCTCCACCTTGGCCACCGGGGAGCTGTTTTTT
cdr3_aa: CASSSSTLATGELFF

clone_size: few
d_call: TRBD1
j_call: TRBJ1-2
v_call: TRBV9
cdr3_nt: TGTGCCAGCAGCCCGGGACAGAGCGTCTATGGCTACACCTTC
cdr3_aa: CASSPGQSVYGYTF

clone_size: .
d_call: TRBD1
j_call: TRBJ2-1
v_call: TRBV7-9
cdr3_nt: TGTGCCAGCAGTACGACAGGGAGCGCCTACAATGAGCAGTTCTTC
cdr3_aa: CASSTTGSAYNEQFF

clone_size: few
d_call: .
j_call: TRBJ2-3
v_call: TRBV4-3
cdr3_nt: TGCGCCAGCAGCCAAGGGACTACAGATACGCAGTATTTT
cdr3_aa: CASSQGTTDTQYF

clone_size: .
d_call: .
j_call: TRBJ1-3
v_call: TRBV6-5
cdr3_nt: TGTGCCAGCAGTTACTCGAGTTGGGGGGGCGGGAGCACCATATATTTT
cdr3_aa: CASSYSSWGGGSTIYF

clone_size: .
d_call: .
j_call: TRBJ2-7
v_call: TRBV7-2
cdr3_nt: TGTGCCAGCAGCCTCCGGAACGGGTACGAGCAGTACTTC
cdr3_aa: CASSLRNGYEQYF

clone_size: .
d_call: .
j_call: TRBJ1-2
v_call: TRBV12-5
cdr3_nt: TGTGCTAGTGGTTTGGTACGGGGTACAGGGCCGACCTACCACTATGGCTACACCTTC
cdr3_aa: CASGLVRGTGPTYHYGYTF

clone_size: .
d_call: TRBD1
j_call: TRBJ1-1
v_call: TRBV18
cdr3_nt: TGTGCCAGCACGGCGATGGACAGGTACACTGAAGCTTTCTTT
cdr3_aa: CASTAMDRYTEAFF

clone_size: .
d_call: TRBD2
j_call: TRBJ2-3
v_call: TRBV6-5
cdr3_nt: TGTGCCAGCAGTTATGGGGGGGGCACAGATACGCAGTATTTT
cdr3_aa: CASSYGGGTDTQYF

clone_size: .
d_call: .
j_call: TRBJ2-5
v_call: TRBV2
cdr3_nt: TGTGCCAGCAGTGAAGAGGGGGGGACCGAGACCCAGTACTTC
cdr3_aa: CASSEEGGTETQYF

clone_size: once
d_call: .
j_call: TRBJ2-6
v_call: TRBV5-6
cdr3_nt: TGTGCCAGCAGCTTGGCGCAGACAGCTGGGGCCAACGTCCTGACTTTC
cdr3_aa: CASSLAQTAGANVLTF

clone_size: .
d_call: TRBD1
j_call: TRBJ1-1
v_call: TRBV18
cdr3_nt: TGTGCCAGCTCAGGACAGGGGGGCTTGAACACTGAAGCTTTCTTT
cdr3_aa: CASSGQGGLNTEAFF

clone_size: .
d_call: .
j_call: TRBJ1-1
v_call: TRBV19
cdr3_nt: TGTGCCAGTAGTATCCGAAACCTGGGGTTGCAGGGATCGCCAGGAGCTTTCTTT
cdr3_aa: CASSIRNLGLQGSPGAFF

clone_size: .
d_call: .
j_call: TRBJ1-3
v_call: TRBV27
cdr3_nt: TGTGCCAGCAGTCTAGACGGCAACTCTGGAAACACCATATATTTT
cdr3_aa: CASSLDGNSGNTIYF

clone_size: .
d_call: .
j_call: TRBJ1-1
v_call: TRBV5-5
cdr3_nt: TGTGCCAGCAGCTTGGTTTTTCTTCAGGGAAAAGCTTTCTTT
cdr3_aa: CASSLVFLQGKAFF

clone_size: .
d_call: TRBD2
j_call: TRBJ2-5
v_call: TRBV5-4
cdr3_nt: TGTGCCAGCAGCTTCCAGCGGGGGGGTATTGAGACCCAGTACTTC
cdr3_aa: CASSFQRGGIETQYF

clone_size: .
d_call: TRBD2
j_call: TRBJ2-1
v_call: TRBV13
cdr3_nt: TGTGCCAGCAGCTTTTGGACTAGCCAAAACAATGAGCAGTTCTTC
cdr3_aa: CASSFWTSQNNEQFF

clone_size: .
d_call: TRBD1
j_call: TRBJ1-1
v_call: TRBV28
cdr3_nt: TGTGCCAGCAGTTTGGACCGGGACAGTGAAGCTTTCTTT
cdr3_aa: CASSLDRDSEAFF

clone_size: .
d_call: .
j_call: TRBJ2-1
v_call: TRBV5-4
cdr3_nt: TGTGCCAGCAGCTTGGTTGGTTCGGGGGCGGGGGACTACAATGAGCAGTTCTTC
cdr3_aa: CASSLVGSGAGDYNEQFF

clone_size: .
d_call: .
j_call: TRBJ2-2
v_call: TRBV5-1
cdr3_nt: TGCGCCAGCAGCTTGGGGGGGGCGAACACCGGGGAGCTGTTTTTT
cdr3_aa: CASSLGGANTGELFF

clone_size: few
d_call: .
j_call: TRBJ2-3
v_call: TRBV7-8
cdr3_nt: TGTGCCAGCAGCCCCCACCGACTAGTTTCTGGAGATACGCAGTATTTT
cdr3_aa: CASSPHRLVSGDTQYF

clone_size: .
d_call: TRBD1
j_call: TRBJ2-7
v_call: TRBV7-9
cdr3_nt: TGTGCCAGCAGCTCCCGGGACAGGGCCTACGAGCAGTACTTC
cdr3_aa: CASSSRDRAYEQYF

clone_size: .
d_call: .
j_call: TRBJ2-7
v_call: TRBV2
cdr3_nt: TGTGCCAGCTCTAAGGACGGGACCTACGAGCAGTACTTC
cdr3_aa: CASSKDGTYEQYF

clone_size: .
d_call: .
j_call: TRBJ1-2
v_call: TRBV7-9
cdr3_nt: TGTGCCTCCCGGGGGTACGGCAGAGGGCACTATGGCTACACCTTC
cdr3_aa: CASRGYGRGHYGYTF

clone_size: .
d_call: .
j_call: TRBJ1-2
v_call: TRBV10-2
cdr3_nt: TGCGCCAGCAGTGTCGCGGGGGACTATGGCTACACCTTC
cdr3_aa: CASSVAGDYGYTF

clone_size: .
d_call: TRBD2
j_call: TRBJ2-3
v_call: TRBV7-2
cdr3_nt: TGTGCCAGCAGCTTAGGGTCCGGGGGGGCCCCAGATACGCAGTATTTT
cdr3_aa: CASSLGSGGAPDTQYF

clone_size: .
d_call: .
j_call: TRBJ1-2
v_call: TRBV4-3
cdr3_nt: TGCGCCAGCAGCCCATACATATACTATGGCTACACCTTC
cdr3_aa: CASSPYIYYGYTF

clone_size: .
d_call: .
j_call: TRBJ2-2
v_call: TRBV5-5
cdr3_nt: TGTGCCAGCAGCCTGGCGGTTATAAGCTCCACCGGGGAGCTGTTTTTT
cdr3_aa: CASSLAVISSTGELFF

clone_size: .
d_call: TRBD1
j_call: TRBJ2-7
v_call: TRBV6-1
cdr3_nt: TGTGCCAGCAGTGGTCGACAGGGGTTTCACTACGAGCAGTACTTC
cdr3_aa: CASSGRQGFHYEQYF

clone_size: .
d_call: .
j_call: TRBJ1-5
v_call: TRBV25-1
cdr3_nt: TGTGCCAGCAATGGGCCAGGGGTCGAGGGCAATCAGCCCCAGCATTTT
cdr3_aa: CASNGPGVEGNQPQHF

clone_size: .
d_call: .
j_call: TRBJ2-1
v_call: TRBV10-3
cdr3_nt: TGTGCCACCGACAGCCAGGGATCCTACAATGAGCAGTTCTTC
cdr3_aa: CATDSQGSYNEQFF

clone_size: once
d_call: TRBD2
j_call: TRBJ2-2
v_call: TRBV27
cdr3_nt: TGTGCCAGCAGTATTACCCCTAGCGGGGGAGGGACCGGGGAGCTGTTTTTT
cdr3_aa: CASSITPSGGGTGELFF

clone_size: .
d_call: .
j_call: TRBJ1-1
v_call: TRBV7-2
cdr3_nt: TGTGCCAGCAGCTTAAGCAGGGCGAACACTGAAGCTTTCTTT
cdr3_aa: CASSLSRANTEAFF

clone_size: once
d_call: .
j_call: TRBJ1-1
v_call: TRBV10-1
cdr3_nt: TGCGCCAGCAGCCACGGCTATCTTCGGGTTGAAGCTTTCTTT
cdr3_aa: CASSHGYLRVEAFF

clone_size: .
d_call: .
j_call: TRBJ2-1
v_call: TRBV5-4
cdr3_nt: TGTGCCAGCAGCCCCACAGCCGACAGCTACAATGAGCAGTTCTTC
cdr3_aa: CASSPTADSYNEQFF

clone_size: .
d_call: TRBD1
j_call: TRBJ1-5
v_call: TRBV30
cdr3_nt: TGTGCCTGGAACAGGGGGCAATGGAGCAATCAGCCCCAGCATTTT
cdr3_aa: CAWNRGQWSNQPQHF

clone_size: .
d_call: .
j_call: TRBJ1-1
v_call: TRBV4-3
cdr3_nt: TGCGCCAGCAGCCTCCTAGCCGTCGGGGTTAAGACTGAAGCTTTCTTT
cdr3_aa: CASSLLAVGVKTEAFF

clone_size: .
d_call: .
j_call: TRBJ1-2
v_call: TRBV2
cdr3_nt: TGTGCCAGCACCCAAGTCCCGGGAAGCTATGGCTACACCTTC
cdr3_aa: CASTQVPGSYGYTF

clone_size: .
d_call: TRBD1
j_call: TRBJ1-2
v_call: TRBV11-2
cdr3_nt: TGTGCCAGCAGCTTTCGGGACAGCTCTGGCTACACCTTC
cdr3_aa: CASSFRDSSGYTF